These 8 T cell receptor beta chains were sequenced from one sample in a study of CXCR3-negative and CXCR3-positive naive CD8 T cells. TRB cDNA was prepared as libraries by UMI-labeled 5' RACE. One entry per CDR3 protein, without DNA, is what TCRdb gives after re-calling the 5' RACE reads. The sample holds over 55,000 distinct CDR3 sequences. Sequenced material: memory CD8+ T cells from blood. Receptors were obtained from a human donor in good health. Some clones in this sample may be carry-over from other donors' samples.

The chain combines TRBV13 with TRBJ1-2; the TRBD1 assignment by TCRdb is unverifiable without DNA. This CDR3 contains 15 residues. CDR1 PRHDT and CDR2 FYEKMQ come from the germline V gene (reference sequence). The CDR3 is CASSLKGPETYGYTF.

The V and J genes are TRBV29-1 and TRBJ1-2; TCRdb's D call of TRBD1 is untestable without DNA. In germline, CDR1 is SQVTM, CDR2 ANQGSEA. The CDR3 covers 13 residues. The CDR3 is CSVVGTGAYGYTF. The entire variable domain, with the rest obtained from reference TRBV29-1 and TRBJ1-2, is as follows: SAVISQKPSRDICQRGTSLTIQCQVDSQVTMMFWYRQQPGQSLTLIATANQGSEATYESGFVIDKFPISRPNLTFSTLTVSNMSPEDSSIYLCSVVGTGAYGYTFGSGTRLTVV.

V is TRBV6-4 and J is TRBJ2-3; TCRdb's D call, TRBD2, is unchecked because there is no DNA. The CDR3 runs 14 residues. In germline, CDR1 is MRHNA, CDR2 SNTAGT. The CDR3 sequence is CASSTSGTTDTQYF.

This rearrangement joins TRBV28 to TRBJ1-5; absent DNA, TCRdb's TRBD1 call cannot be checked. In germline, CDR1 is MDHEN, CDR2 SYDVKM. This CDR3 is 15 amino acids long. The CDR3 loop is CASSVLRGVNQPQHF.

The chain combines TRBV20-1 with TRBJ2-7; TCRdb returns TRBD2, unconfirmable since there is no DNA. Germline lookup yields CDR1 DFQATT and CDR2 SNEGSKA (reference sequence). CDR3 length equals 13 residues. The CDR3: CSASGTRSYEQYF.

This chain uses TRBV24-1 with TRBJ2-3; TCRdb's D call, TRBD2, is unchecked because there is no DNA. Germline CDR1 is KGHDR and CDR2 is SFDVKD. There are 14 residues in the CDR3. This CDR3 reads CATSDSGNTDTQYF.

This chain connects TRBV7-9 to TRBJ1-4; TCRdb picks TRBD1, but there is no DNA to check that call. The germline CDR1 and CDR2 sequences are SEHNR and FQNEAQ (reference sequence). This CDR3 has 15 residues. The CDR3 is CASTGLTPTNEKLFF.

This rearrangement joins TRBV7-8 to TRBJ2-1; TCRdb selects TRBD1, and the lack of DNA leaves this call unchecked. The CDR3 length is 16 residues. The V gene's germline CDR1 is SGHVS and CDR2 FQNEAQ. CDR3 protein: CASSDKAGTEYNEQFF.